What follows describes a single T cell receptor (beta chain). Germline V CDR1 and CDR2: KGHSH, LQKENI. CDR3 length: 18 residues. The V segment lost 3 bases and the J segment 5 bases; nucleotides outside the gene matches: 15. These data come from a study of shared clonotypes between healthy human individuals. Profiled with immunoSEQ multiplex PCR; TCRdb holds only in-frame clones, not every one. This table holds millions of clones, around 94% found once. Sequencing input: naive CD4+ T cells sorted from blood. Subset noted: CD45RA+ positively selected. The J gene is TRBJ2-1, the V gene TRBV18; 8 nucleotides align to TRBD2. The TCR originated in a man younger than 35 in good health. CDR3 protein: CASSPSPVAGFGDNEQFF. CDR3 DNA: TGTGCCAGCTCACCTTCACCCGTAGCGGGATTTGGGGACAATGAGCAGTTCTTC.